A selection of T cell receptor beta chains follows, all from one sample in a study of cytomegalovirus exposure and HLA in healthy donors. The method was immunoSEQ multiplex PCR; TCRdb's version includes in-frame clones alone and lacks a portion of them. The table has about 85,000 clones, 75% to 85% seen once. The sequenced sample consisted of PBMCs. The receptors derive from a man aged 45-65 years in good health and CMV-seropositive. Each CDR3 is given with its conserved first and last residue. Fields, in order: clone size, CDR3 length, V gene, D gene, J gene, CDR3 protein, CDR3 DNA. D genes are given only for firm matches. Size values are once, few and many counts, or a class for expanded clones, and some rows have none.

size: -
length: 17
V: TRBV4-3
D: -
J: TRBJ2-1
CDR3: CASSQDPADSSYNEQFF
DNA: TGCGCCAGCAGCCAAGATCCGGCGGACAGCTCCTACAATGAGCAGTTCTTC

size: -
length: 11
V: TRBV13
D: -
J: TRBJ1-4
CDR3: CASSLEGKLFF
DNA: TGTGCCAGCAGCTTAGAGGGGAAACTGTTTTTT

size: -
length: 13
V: TRBV10-3
D: TRBD1
J: TRBJ2-1
CDR3: CAFRDRGNHEQFF
DNA: TGTGCCTTCCGGGACAGGGGAAATCATGAGCAGTTCTTC

size: -
length: 12
V: TRBV30
D: -
J: TRBJ2-7
CDR3: CAWRYSGSEQYF
DNA: TGTGCCTGGCGATATTCCGGGTCCGAGCAGTACTTC

size: -
length: 15
V: TRBV7-3
D: TRBD2
J: TRBJ2-3
CDR3: CASSLTGGPSDTQYF
DNA: TGTGCCAGCAGCTTAACGGGAGGGCCCTCAGATACGCAGTATTTT

size: -
length: 12
V: TRBV7-2
D: TRBD2
J: TRBJ2-3
CDR3: CASSSLAGGGYF
DNA: TGTGCCAGCAGCTCCTTAGCGGGAGGCGGGTATTTT

size: -
length: 15
V: TRBV5-1
D: -
J: TRBJ2-1
CDR3: CASSLGVASANEQFF
DNA: TGCGCCAGCAGCTTGGGGGTTGCTAGCGCAAATGAGCAGTTCTTC

size: -
length: 14
V: TRBV7-2
D: TRBD2
J: TRBJ2-2
CDR3: CASSLLADTGELFF
DNA: TGTGCCAGCAGCTTACTAGCGGACACCGGGGAGCTGTTTTTT

size: few
length: 13
V: TRBV19
D: -
J: TRBJ2-3
CDR3: CASWTGDADTQYF
DNA: TGTGCCAGTTGGACGGGAGACGCAGATACGCAGTATTTT

size: -
length: 13
V: TRBV4-3
D: -
J: TRBJ1-5
CDR3: CASSQDRDQPQHF
DNA: TGCGCCAGCAGCCAAGATCGAGATCAGCCCCAGCATTTT

size: -
length: 13
V: TRBV29-1
D: -
J: TRBJ1-1
CDR3: CSGASVPGTEAFF
DNA: TGCAGCGGGGCCTCGGTACCGGGGACTGAAGCTTTCTTT

size: -
length: 14
V: TRBV27
D: TRBD2
J: TRBJ2-1
CDR3: CASSERGAYNEQFF
DNA: TGTGCCAGCAGTGAGCGGGGGGCCTACAATGAGCAGTTCTTC

size: -
length: 17
V: TRBV27
D: -
J: TRBJ2-1
CDR3: CASRGSPHRGSYNEQFF
DNA: TGTGCCAGCAGAGGGAGCCCTCACCGAGGCTCCTACAATGAGCAGTTCTTC

size: -
length: 15
V: TRBV5-1
D: TRBD1
J: TRBJ2-1
CDR3: CASSLRQGPMVEQFF
DNA: TGCGCCAGCAGCTTAAGACAGGGGCCAATGGTTGAGCAGTTCTTC

size: -
length: 15
V: TRBV19
D: -
J: TRBJ1-2
CDR3: CASSIDNQGNYGYTF
DNA: TGTGCCAGTAGTATTGATAACCAGGGAAACTATGGCTACACCTTC

size: -
length: 18
V: TRBV19
D: -
J: TRBJ2-6
CDR3: CASNSQWGAPSGANGLTF
DNA: TGTGCCAGTAACTCCCAATGGGGGGCGCCGAGCGGGGCCAACGGCCTGACTTTC

size: -
length: 14
V: TRBV30
D: TRBD2
J: TRBJ2-7
CDR3: CAWSVGSGNYEQYF
DNA: TGTGCCTGGAGTGTCGGTAGCGGGAACTACGAGCAGTACTTC

size: -
length: 15
V: TRBV7-9
D: -
J: TRBJ1-4
CDR3: CASSFRAGMGEKLFF
DNA: TGTGCCAGCAGCTTTCGGGCAGGGATGGGTGAAAAACTGTTTTTT

size: -
length: 18
V: TRBV5-1
D: TRBD1
J: TRBJ1-1
CDR3: CASSLGGGTGGSSTEAFF
DNA: TGCGCCAGCAGCTTGGGGGGTGGGACAGGGGGCTCTAGCACTGAAGCTTTCTTT

size: -
length: 15
V: TRBV19
D: TRBD1
J: TRBJ2-2
CDR3: CASSMRSRGPGELFF
DNA: TGTGCCAGTAGTATGAGGTCCAGGGGGCCCGGGGAGCTGTTTTTT

size: -
length: 15
V: TRBV27
D: -
J: TRBJ2-3
CDR3: CASSETVGTTDTQYF
DNA: TGTGCCAGCAGCGAAACAGTTGGAACCACAGATACGCAGTATTTT

size: -
length: 13
V: TRBV10-3
D: -
J: TRBJ1-1
CDR3: CAIRGVSYTEAFF
DNA: TGTGCCATCAGAGGGGTATCGTACACTGAAGCTTTCTTT

size: -
length: 13
V: TRBV27
D: TRBD2
J: TRBJ2-7
CDR3: CASRTSGIYEQYF
DNA: TGTGCCAGCCGGACTAGCGGGATATACGAGCAGTACTTC

size: -
length: 11
V: TRBV2
D: -
J: TRBJ1-2
CDR3: CATRQNYGYTF
DNA: TGTGCCACCAGACAGAACTATGGCTACACCTTC

size: -
length: 15
V: TRBV7-2
D: TRBD1
J: TRBJ1-4
CDR3: CASSVNRGREEKLFF
DNA: TGTGCCAGCAGCGTTAACAGGGGGCGAGAGGAAAAACTGTTTTTT

size: -
length: 15
V: TRBV6-1
D: TRBD1
J: TRBJ1-5
CDR3: CASSPDRSGNQPQHF
DNA: TGTGCCAGCAGCCCGGACAGGAGCGGCAATCAGCCCCAGCATTTT

size: -
length: 14
V: TRBV9
D: -
J: TRBJ2-1
CDR3: CASSGMRGPNEQFF
DNA: TGTGCCAGCAGCGGCATGCGGGGGCCCAATGAGCAGTTCTTC

size: -
length: 15
V: TRBV5-4
D: TRBD2
J: TRBJ2-5
CDR3: CASSPGTSVQETQYF
DNA: TGTGCCAGCAGCCCCGGGACTAGCGTGCAAGAGACCCAGTACTTC

size: -
length: 15
V: TRBV25-1
D: TRBD1
J: TRBJ1-4
CDR3: CASTKGGTGNEKLFF
DNA: TGTGCCAGCACGAAGGGTGGGACAGGGAATGAAAAACTGTTTTTT

size: -
length: 14
V: TRBV7-6
D: -
J: TRBJ2-1
CDR3: CASSLKSAYNEQFF
DNA: TGTGCCAGCAGCTTAAAAAGCGCTTACAATGAGCAGTTCTTC

size: -
length: 13
V: TRBV2
D: TRBD1
J: TRBJ1-2
CDR3: CASSLDRNYGYTF
DNA: TGTGCCAGCAGCCTGGACAGGAACTATGGCTACACCTTC

size: -
length: 15
V: TRBV6-5
D: -
J: TRBJ2-3
CDR3: CASSYSPGGTDTQYF
DNA: TGTGCCAGCAGTTACTCCCCGGGTGGAACAGATACGCAGTATTTT

size: -
length: 12
V: TRBV6-1
D: -
J: TRBJ2-5
CDR3: CASCHREETQYF
DNA: TGTGCCTCCTGCCACAGGGAAGAGACCCAGTACTTC

size: -
length: 16
V: TRBV7-9
D: -
J: TRBJ2-2
CDR3: CSSSLLLGPNTGELFF
DNA: TGTTCCAGCAGCTTATTACTGGGCCCGAACACCGGGGAGCTGTTTTTT

size: few
length: 13
V: TRBV6-5
D: -
J: TRBJ1-4
CDR3: CASSYSGGGKLFF
DNA: TGTGCCAGCAGTTACTCAGGGGGGGGAAAACTGTTTTTT

size: -
length: 15
V: TRBV6-4
D: TRBD2
J: TRBJ2-3
CDR3: CASSDGGSSTDTQYF
DNA: TGTGCCAGCAGTGACGGCGGGAGTAGCACAGATACGCAGTATTTT

size: -
length: 15
V: TRBV7-9
D: -
J: TRBJ2-1
CDR3: CASSLDFYSYNEQFF
DNA: TGTGCCAGCAGCTTAGACTTTTACTCCTACAATGAGCAGTTCTTC

size: once
length: 14
V: TRBV16
D: -
J: TRBJ2-7
CDR3: CASSQSPGSHEQYF
DNA: TGTGCCAGCAGCCAATCTCCAGGGTCCCACGAGCAGTACTTC

size: -
length: 17
V: TRBV15
D: TRBD2
J: TRBJ2-1
CDR3: CATSRDEGLVTYNEQFF
DNA: TGTGCCACCAGCAGAGATGAGGGACTAGTGACTTACAATGAGCAGTTCTTC

size: few
length: 14
V: TRBV4-1
D: TRBD2
J: TRBJ2-3
CDR3: CASSQDGFREVQYF
DNA: TGCGCCAGCAGCCAAGACGGATTTCGGGAGGTGCAGTATTTT

size: -
length: 14
V: TRBV5-5
D: -
J: TRBJ1-2
CDR3: CASSFVERNYGYTF
DNA: TGTGCCAGCAGCTTTGTAGAGAGAAATTATGGCTACACCTTC

size: once
length: 13
V: TRBV4-3
D: -
J: TRBJ1-3
CDR3: CASSQGAGNTIYF
DNA: TGCGCCAGCAGCCAAGGCGCGGGAAACACCATATATTTT

size: -
length: 13
V: TRBV10-3
D: -
J: TRBJ1-1
CDR3: CAISEPQGGEAFF
DNA: TGTGCCATCAGTGAACCACAGGGAGGGGAAGCTTTCTTT

size: -
length: 15
V: TRBV2
D: -
J: TRBJ2-5
CDR3: CASSGDRMITETQYF
DNA: TGTGCCAGCAGCGGTGACAGGATGATCACGGAGACCCAGTACTTC

size: -
length: 13
V: TRBV11-2
D: TRBD2
J: TRBJ2-1
CDR3: CASSLGRGNEQFF
DNA: TGTGCCAGCAGCCTCGGGAGGGGGAATGAGCAGTTCTTC

size: -
length: 15
V: TRBV5-1
D: -
J: TRBJ1-1
CDR3: CASSSPGNQNTEAFF
DNA: TGCGCCAGCAGCTCCCCCGGGAACCAGAACACTGAAGCTTTCTTT

size: few
length: 16
V: TRBV11-2
D: TRBD2
J: TRBJ2-1
CDR3: CASSPKGTSILYEQFF
DNA: TGTGCCAGCAGCCCGAAGGGGACTAGTATACTTTATGAGCAGTTCTTC

size: -
length: 12
V: TRBV5-4
D: -
J: TRBJ2-1
CDR3: CASSRTISQQFF
DNA: TGTGCCAGCAGCCGTACTATAAGCCAGCAGTTCTTC

size: -
length: 16
V: TRBV30
D: -
J: TRBJ2-5
CDR3: CAWHRLSGAGEETQYF
DNA: TGTGCCTGGCACCGCCTCTCAGGGGCAGGCGAAGAGACCCAGTACTTC